This TCR beta chain was found in a study of regulatory T cells in long-lasting Graves disease (dated by TCRdb to the early 2020s). The study in broad terms: Newly diagnosed Graves' disease patients had taken antithyroid drugs for less than 3 months. TCR sequencing covered some 13 persistent and some 20 newly diagnosed Graves' disease patients, some 35 samples in total. The study took place in China and was registered as a clinical trial. Persistent Graves' disease patients were compared with newly diagnosed Graves' disease patients by peripheral blood TCR sequencing and RNA sequencing. Here is what the overall study found, with its caveats: Preferential use of TRBV28, TRBJ1-2 and TRBJ2-5 was observed in persistent disease, whereas TRBV20-1 and TRBJ2-1 were favored in newly diagnosed disease. Lower TCR Shannon entropy and fewer highly expanded clones were observed in persistent Graves' disease patients than in newly diagnosed patients, which suggested clonal expansion. Peripheral blood alone was examined, since thyroid tissue, which constituted the primary lesion, could not be accessed. The small sample size was acknowledged by the authors as a limitation that may reduce accuracy. Persistent patients shared more public clonotypes among themselves (around 2,700) than newly diagnosed patients did (nearly 1,000). Only the TCR beta chain was sequenced and analyzed.

As encoded in the germline V gene, CDR1 is MNHNS while CDR2 is SASEGT. Germline trimming amounts to 7 bases on V and 6 bases on J, with 2 as the count of junction bases outside the gene matches. The cysteine opens and the phenylalanine closes a CDR3 of 14 amino acids. Here the CDR3 DNA is all that survives: 42 bases in frame from base 1. The sample's time point label, in plain terms: newly diagnosed GD, antithyroid drugs for less than 3 months. For both TCR sequencing and RNA sequencing, RNA was extracted from PBMCs using TRIzol. The diagnosis of Graves' disease was made according to American Thyroid Association guidelines. Patients for the study were recruited at an endocrinology department in Xi'an, China. From each patient, around 9 milliliters of peripheral blood was collected into an EDTA anticoagulant tube. Ficoll Paque Plus density gradient separation was used to isolate PBMCs, and no further T cell sorting was performed. RNA quality was checked with an Agilent 2100 Bioanalyzer and agarose gel, and concentration with a NanoDrop 2000.

This clonotype was recorded a few times. Its recognized antigen is unknown. The sample holds no much larger clone one base away, and base qualities are not on file. Library method: multiplex PCR. Sequencing used an Illumina HiSeq 4000. To build TCR beta libraries, CDR3 regions were amplified by Arm-PCR using iRepertoire HTBI primers. Before sequencing, the PCR products underwent gel purification. The original methods were these. Gene usage analysis of CDR3 amino acid clonotypes relied on the roughly 64 TRBV and 13 to 15 TRBJ segments identified across samples. COPE and FqMerger were used to merge filtered high-quality paired reads into contigs. Contigs were aligned with BLAST to IMGT TRBV, TRBD and TRBJ reference genes, and CDR3 was defined per IMGT. Highly expanded clones were defined as clonotypes with a frequency above 0.1%. Repertoire diversity was measured by Shannon entropy, and V-J evenness by the Gini coefficient. Public clonotypes were defined as clonotypes shared by more than one individual. TCRdb applied fastp at Q25 and MiXCR to the public reads, then kept only in-frame beta chains. Merged by CDR3 protein, the rows form single entries marked with the most common genes and DNA. Here the V and J calls rest on TCRdb's processing, not on the authors' analysis. The sample profile shows a few hundred thousand distinct CDR3 sequences; around 17% of them were found once. 20% to 25% of the sample belongs to the ten largest clones.

This same sample was also taken into another study, of T cells in Graves' hyperthyroidism and ophthalmopathy. The second publication reports: Graves' hyperthyroidism was defined as stable when no progression to ophthalmopathy occurred over 18 months of follow-up. Hyperthyroidism patients were newly diagnosed, had a disease duration of under 2 months, and were aged 18 to 65 years. The study excluded patients with uncontrolled infections, other autoimmune diseases, pregnancy or lactation. Diagnoses were based on clinical symptoms, serum thyroxine and TRAb, thyroid ultrasound and orbital computed tomography. The first round of RT-PCR for the TCR CDR3 was performed with the HTBI primer set and the Qiagen OneStep RT-PCR kit. Most expanded thyroid clonotypes (frequency above 0.001) were also detected in blood, a finding suggesting that blood repertoires may reflect thyroid immune responses. In cross-validation, a model built on a 13 V-J signature told ophthalmopathy apart from stable hyperthyroidism with under 90% sensitivity and approximately 81% specificity, and in testing the same model reached 80%/75%. During validation, the model predicted progression to ophthalmopathy a median of approximately six months ahead of onset, with almost 71% sensitivity and almost 75% specificity. A discovery cohort of about 95 patients, about 44 with Graves' ophthalmopathy and about 58 with stable Graves' hyperthyroidism, was used to find distinguishing TCR V-J signatures. An independent validation cohort of under 20 hyperthyroidism patients and some 15 patients who later progressed to ophthalmopathy tested prospective prediction of ophthalmopathy. The roughly 91 discovery patients were randomly split 7:3 into training and test sets. Thyroid tissue and blood T-cell repertoires from about six Graves' hyperthyroidism patients were also compared in the study. Following sampling, methimazole starting at 30 mg daily was given to hyperthyroidism patients, and high-dose intravenous methylprednisolone was given to ophthalmopathy patients. Libraries were constructed in a second round of multiplex PCR, after which size selection and purification were performed. The libraries were sequenced on an Illumina HiSeq2000 using paired-end 100 bp reads. SOAPnuke was used to process the raw data, removing reads that contained adapters or uncalled bases, had a mean Phred below 15, or lacked an exact match to the constant primer or identifier. COPE v1.2.5 was used to merge high-quality paired reads, and clonotypes were defined as unique nucleotide sequences. MiTCR v1.1 was used to align the clonotypes against IMGT TRBV, TRBD and TRBJ reference segments. The analysis was restricted to V-J combinations with a frequency above 0.0001, which together covered 99.2% of the repertoires. A TCS score was defined as the ratio of F50 (clonal expansion) to E x V (chaos), with BLOSUM62-based TCRdist applied between CDR3 peptides within each V-J. Welch's t-statistics and random forest reduced fewer than 600 V-J features to about 12, which were used in a naive Bayes classifier (R e1071). Sample size was not statistically predetermined, and blinding of investigators to group allocation was not performed. The paper describes TCR Vbeta CDR3 sequencing of 120 to 150 peripheral blood samples, made up of about 41 ophthalmopathy patients, around 78 hyperthyroidism patients and 17 progressor patients.

The chain is made from TRBV6-1 and TRBJ2-1, with 14 middle bases fitting TRBD2. The source is a woman aged 18-29 years with Graves disease. Donor details come from another sample of the same person, matched by shared clones. The sequences come from peripheral blood mononuclear cells (PBMCs), collected at new diagnosis, from a patient treated with antithyroid drugs. The nucleotide sequence is given as TGTGCCAGCAAGGGACTAGCGGGGGCCAATGAGCAGTTCTTC. It encodes CASKGLAGANEQFF.